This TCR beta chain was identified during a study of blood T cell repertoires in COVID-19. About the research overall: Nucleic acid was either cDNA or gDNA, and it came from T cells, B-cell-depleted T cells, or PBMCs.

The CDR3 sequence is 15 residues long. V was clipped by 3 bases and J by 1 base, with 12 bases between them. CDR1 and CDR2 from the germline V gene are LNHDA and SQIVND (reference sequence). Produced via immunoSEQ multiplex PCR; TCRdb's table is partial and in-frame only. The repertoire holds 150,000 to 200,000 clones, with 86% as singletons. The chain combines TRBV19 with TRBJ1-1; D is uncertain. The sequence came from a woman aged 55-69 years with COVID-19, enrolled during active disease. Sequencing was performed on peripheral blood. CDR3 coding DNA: TGTGCCAGTAGTATTTTGAGAGCGGCGAACACTGAAGCTTTCTTT. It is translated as CASSILRAANTEAFF.